The rows below give T cell receptor beta chains drawn from one sample of a study of shared clonotypes between healthy human individuals. Data came from immunoSEQ multiplex PCR; TCRdb stores just in-frame clones and leaves some out. The data contain 660,000 or so clones, 95% to 97% of them singletons. Sample: naive CD8+ T cells sorted from blood. The receptors were gathered from a woman aged 30 to 39 in good health. The CDR3 runs from the conserved cysteine through the conserved F or W. The D gene is left open where the match is weak.

NA	TRBV7-9	TRBJ1-2	TGTGCCAGCAGCCTCCCCTTGGGTGACCCTTATGGCTACACCTTC	CASSLPLGDPYGYTF
NA	TRBV9	TRBJ1-1	TGTGCCAGCAGCGTACAGTACACTGAAGCTTTCTTT	CASSVQYTEAFF
NA	TRBV6-1	TRBJ2-3	TGTGCCAGCAGTGATCTACTCGATCCTGGCACAGATACGCAGTATTTT	CASSDLLDPGTDTQYF
NA	TRBV28	TRBJ1-4	TGTGCCAGCAGTTCCGCAACTAATGAAAAACTGTTTTTT	CASSSATNEKLFF
NA	TRBV6-5	TRBJ2-7	TGTGCCAGCAGTTACTCGAATGGGCAGCTCTACGAGCAGTACTTC	CASSYSNGQLYEQYF
TRBD2	TRBV11-2	TRBJ2-7	TGTGCCAGCAGCTTAGCAGCGGGAGTGAGTTACGAGCAGTACTTC	CASSLAAGVSYEQYF
NA	TRBV9	TRBJ2-7	TGTGCCAGCAGCCCCCCGGTTCTTCCCGAGCAGTACTTC	CASSPPVLPEQYF
NA	TRBV11-2	TRBJ2-1	TGTGCCAGCAGCTCCCCGACTAGTTGGAATGAGCAGTTCTTC	CASSSPTSWNEQFF
NA	TRBV27	TRBJ1-2	TGTGCCAGCAGCCCAGGTGGGAACTATGGCTACACCTTC	CASSPGGNYGYTF
TRBD2	TRBV11-2	TRBJ2-7	TGTGCCAGCACCACCGGGACTAGCGGTCAGTACGAGCAGTACTTC	CASTTGTSGQYEQYF
NA	TRBV9	TRBJ1-1	TGTGCCAGCAGCGTCCCTACACAGGAGATGAACACTGAAGCTTTCTTT	CASSVPTQEMNTEAFF
NA	TRBV7-9	TRBJ2-7	TGTGCCAGCAGCCAAGGTGCCGAGCAGTACTTC	CASSQGAEQYF
NA	TRBV7-6	TRBJ2-5	TGTGCCAGCAGTCCACGACAGCCTTTGAGGGGTCTATACCAAGAGACCCAGTACTTC	CASSPRQPLRGLYQETQYF
NA	TRBV27	TRBJ2-1	TGTGCCAGCAGTTTATCCACAGGCTCCTACAATGAGCAGTTCTTC	CASSLSTGSYNEQFF
TRBD1	TRBV19	TRBJ1-2	TGTGCCAGTAGTCCCCCCCAGGGGGCCAACTATGGCTACACCTTC	CASSPPQGANYGYTF
NA	TRBV27	TRBJ2-1	TGTGCCAGCAGTTTTGGGGGCTATGAGCAGTTCTTC	CASSFGGYEQFF
TRBD1	TRBV7-2	TRBJ1-4	TGTGCCAGCAGCTTATTGTACAGGGGCGCAGAGGGACTGTTTTTT	CASSLLYRGAEGLFF
NA	TRBV12-5	TRBJ1-2	TGTGCTAGTGGTTTGGATACAGGGTACGGCTACACCTTC	CASGLDTGYGYTF
NA	TRBV5-4	TRBJ2-5	TGTGCCAGCAGCTTGGAAACCGACCCTTGGGGCCAAGAGACCCAGTACTTC	CASSLETDPWGQETQYF
TRBD1	TRBV7-9	TRBJ1-4	TGTGCCAGCAGCGCTGGGGTGGGACAGGCTAATGAAAAACTGTTTTTT	CASSAGVGQANEKLFF
TRBD1	TRBV7-9	TRBJ1-1	TGTGCCAGCAGCGATACCGGGACAGGGTGGACTGAAGCTTTCTTT	CASSDTGTGWTEAFF
NA	TRBV19	TRBJ2-3	TGTGCCAGTACCCCTGGGAATAAGTGGTTGGGCAGCACAGATACGCAGTATTTT	CASTPGNKWLGSTDTQYF
TRBD2	TRBV27	TRBJ2-5	TGTGCCAGCAGTTTGGGGGGGGATCTAGAGACCCAGTACTTC	CASSLGGDLETQYF
NA	TRBV2	TRBJ1-4	TGTGCCAGCAGTGACCGGACAAGGTTTAATGAAAAACTGTTTTTT	CASSDRTRFNEKLFF